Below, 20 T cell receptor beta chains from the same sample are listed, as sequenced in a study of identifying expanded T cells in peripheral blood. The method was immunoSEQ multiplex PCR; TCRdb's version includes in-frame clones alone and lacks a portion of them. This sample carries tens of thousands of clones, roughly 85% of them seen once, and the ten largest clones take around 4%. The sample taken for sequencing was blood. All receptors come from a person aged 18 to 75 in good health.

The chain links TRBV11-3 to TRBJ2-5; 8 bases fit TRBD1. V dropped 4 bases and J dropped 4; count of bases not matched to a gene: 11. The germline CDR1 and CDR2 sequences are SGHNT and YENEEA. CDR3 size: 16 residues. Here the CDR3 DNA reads TGTGCCAGCAGCTCCACTTGGGGACAGGAGGCAGAGACCCAGTACTTC. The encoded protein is CASSSTWGQEAETQYF.

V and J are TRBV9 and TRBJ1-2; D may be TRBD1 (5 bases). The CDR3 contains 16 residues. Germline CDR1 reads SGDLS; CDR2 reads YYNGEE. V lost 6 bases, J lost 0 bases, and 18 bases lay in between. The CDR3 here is CASNPGGTASNYGYTF. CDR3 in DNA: TGTGCCAGCAACCCCGGGGGGACCGCATCTAACTATGGCTACACCTTC.

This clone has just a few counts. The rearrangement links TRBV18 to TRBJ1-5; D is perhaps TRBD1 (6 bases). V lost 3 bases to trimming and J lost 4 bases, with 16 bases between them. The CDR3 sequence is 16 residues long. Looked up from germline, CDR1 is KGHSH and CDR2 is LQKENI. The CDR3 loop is CASSPNAIQGNQPQHF. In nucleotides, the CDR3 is TGTGCCAGCTCACCCAACGCAATTCAGGGGAATCAGCCCCAGCATTTT.

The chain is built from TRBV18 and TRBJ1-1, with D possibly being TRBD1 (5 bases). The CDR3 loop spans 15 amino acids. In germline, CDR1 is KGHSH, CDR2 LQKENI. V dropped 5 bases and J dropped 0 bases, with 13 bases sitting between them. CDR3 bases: TGTGCCAGCTCAGCCGGGACGGGAATGAACACTGAAGCTTTCTTT. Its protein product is CASSAGTGMNTEAFF.

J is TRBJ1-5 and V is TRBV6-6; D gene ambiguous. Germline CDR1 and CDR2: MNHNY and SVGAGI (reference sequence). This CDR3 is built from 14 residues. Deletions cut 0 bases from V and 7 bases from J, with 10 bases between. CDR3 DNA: TGTGCCAGCAGTTACTCTAACCAAAACCAGCCCCAGCATTTT. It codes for CASSYSNQNQPQHF.

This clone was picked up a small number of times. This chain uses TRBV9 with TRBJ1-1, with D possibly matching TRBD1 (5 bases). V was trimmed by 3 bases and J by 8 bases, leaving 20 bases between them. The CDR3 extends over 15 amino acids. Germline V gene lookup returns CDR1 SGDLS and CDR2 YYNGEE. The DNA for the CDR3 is TGTGCCAGCAGCGCCCAGGGACCCGGTCTCTCGGAAGCTTTCTTT. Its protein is CASSAQGPGLSEAFF.

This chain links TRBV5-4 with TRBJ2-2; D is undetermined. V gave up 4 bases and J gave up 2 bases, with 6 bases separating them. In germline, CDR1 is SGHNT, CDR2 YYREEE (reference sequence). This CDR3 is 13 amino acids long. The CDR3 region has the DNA TGTGCCAGCAGCCGTACTAACACCGGGGAGCTGTTTTTT. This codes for CASSRTNTGELFF.

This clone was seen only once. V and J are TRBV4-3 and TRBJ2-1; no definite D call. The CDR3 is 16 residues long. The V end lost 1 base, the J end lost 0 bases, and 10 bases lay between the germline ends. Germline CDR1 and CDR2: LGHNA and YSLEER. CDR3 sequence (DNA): TGCGCCAGCAGCCAAGCTCCCTTCAGCTCCTACAATGAGCAGTTCTTC. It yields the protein CASSQAPFSSYNEQFF.

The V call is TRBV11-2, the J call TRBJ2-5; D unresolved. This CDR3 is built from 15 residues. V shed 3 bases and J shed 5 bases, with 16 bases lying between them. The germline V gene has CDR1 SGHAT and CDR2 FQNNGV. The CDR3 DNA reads TGTGCCAGCAGCTTTAGGCATGGGGAAGCGGAGACCCAGTACTTC. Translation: CASSFRHGEAETQYF.

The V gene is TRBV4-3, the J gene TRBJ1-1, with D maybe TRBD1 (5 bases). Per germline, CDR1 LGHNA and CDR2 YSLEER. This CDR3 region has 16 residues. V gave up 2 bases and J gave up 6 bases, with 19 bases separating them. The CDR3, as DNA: TGCGCCAGCAGCCAAATGGGAATTGGGGGGTTCGCTGAAGCTTTCTTT. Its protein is CASSQMGIGGFAEAFF.

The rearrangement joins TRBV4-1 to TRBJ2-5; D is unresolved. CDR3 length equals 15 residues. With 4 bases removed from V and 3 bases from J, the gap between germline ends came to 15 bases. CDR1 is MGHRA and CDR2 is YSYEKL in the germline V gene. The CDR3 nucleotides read TGCGCCAGCAGCCGGAAACCAACTAACGAAGAGACCCAGTACTTC. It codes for CASSRKPTNEETQYF.

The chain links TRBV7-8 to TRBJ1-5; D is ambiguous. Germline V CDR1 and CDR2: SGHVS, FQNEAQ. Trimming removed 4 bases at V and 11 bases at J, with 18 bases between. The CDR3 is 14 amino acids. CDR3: CASSYRTGGSSQHF. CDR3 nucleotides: TGTGCCAGCAGCTATAGGACCGGTGGTTCGTCCCAGCATTTT. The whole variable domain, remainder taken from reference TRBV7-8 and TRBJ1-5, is GAGVSQSPRYKVAKRGQDVALRCDPISGHVSLFWYQQALGQGPEFLTYFQNEAQLDKSGLPSDRFFAERPEGSVSTLKIQRTQQEDSAVYLCASSYRTGGSSQHFGDGTRLSIL.

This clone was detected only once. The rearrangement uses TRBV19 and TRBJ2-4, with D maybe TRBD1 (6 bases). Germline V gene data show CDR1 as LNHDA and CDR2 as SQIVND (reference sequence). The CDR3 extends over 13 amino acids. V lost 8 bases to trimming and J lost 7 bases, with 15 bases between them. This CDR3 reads CASQGPIRNIQYF. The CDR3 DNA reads TGTGCCAGTCAGGGGCCCATTCGGAACATTCAGTACTTC.

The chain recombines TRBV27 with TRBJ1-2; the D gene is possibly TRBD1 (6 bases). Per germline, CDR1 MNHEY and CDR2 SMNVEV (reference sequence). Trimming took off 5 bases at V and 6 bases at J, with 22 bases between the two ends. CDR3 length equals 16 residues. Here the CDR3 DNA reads TGTGCCAGCAGTCCCGCACTCGGGGGGGCCGGGGATGGCTACACCTTC. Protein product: CASSPALGGAGDGYTF.

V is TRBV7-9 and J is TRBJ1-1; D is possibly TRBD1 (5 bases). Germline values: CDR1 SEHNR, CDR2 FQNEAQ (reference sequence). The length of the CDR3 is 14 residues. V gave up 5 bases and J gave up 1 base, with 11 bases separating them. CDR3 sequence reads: CASSRGTSNTEAFF. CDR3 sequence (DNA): TGTGCCAGCAGCCGAGGGACTTCGAACACTGAAGCTTTCTTT.

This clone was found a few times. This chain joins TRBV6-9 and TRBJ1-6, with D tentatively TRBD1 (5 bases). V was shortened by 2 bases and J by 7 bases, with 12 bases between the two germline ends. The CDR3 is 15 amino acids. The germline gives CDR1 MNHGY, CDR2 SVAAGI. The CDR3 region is CASSYRQGKNSPLHF. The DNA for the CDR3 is TGTGCCAGCAGTTATCGCCAGGGTAAGAATTCACCCCTCCACTTT.

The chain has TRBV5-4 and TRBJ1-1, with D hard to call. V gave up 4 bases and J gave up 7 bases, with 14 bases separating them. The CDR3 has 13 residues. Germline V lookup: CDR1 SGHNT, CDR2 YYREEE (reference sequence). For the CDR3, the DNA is TGTGCCAGCAGCCGCGACATGGGGATTGAAGCTTTCTTT. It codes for CASSRDMGIEAFF.

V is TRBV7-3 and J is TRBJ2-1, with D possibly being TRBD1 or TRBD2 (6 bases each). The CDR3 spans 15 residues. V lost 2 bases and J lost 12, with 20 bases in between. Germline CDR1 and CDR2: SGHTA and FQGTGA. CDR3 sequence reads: CASSLAITSRGVQFF. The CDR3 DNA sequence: TGTGCCAGCAGCTTAGCAATCACAAGTAGGGGGGTGCAGTTCTTC.

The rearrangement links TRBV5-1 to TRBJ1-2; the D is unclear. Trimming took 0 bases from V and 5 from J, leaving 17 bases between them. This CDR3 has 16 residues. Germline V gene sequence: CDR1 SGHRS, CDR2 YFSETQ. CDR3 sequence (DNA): TGCGCCAGCAGCTTGGGCCTCCGAACAATGACATATGGCTACACCTTC. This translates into CASSLGLRTMTYGYTF.

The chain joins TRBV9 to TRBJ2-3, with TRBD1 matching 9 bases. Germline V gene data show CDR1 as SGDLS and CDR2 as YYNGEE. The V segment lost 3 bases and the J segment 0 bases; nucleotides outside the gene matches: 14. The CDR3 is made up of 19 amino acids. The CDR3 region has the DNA TGTGCCAGCAGCGGACAGGGACAGGGTAATGATTGGAGCACAGATACGCAGTATTTT. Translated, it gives CASSGQGQGNDWSTDTQYF.